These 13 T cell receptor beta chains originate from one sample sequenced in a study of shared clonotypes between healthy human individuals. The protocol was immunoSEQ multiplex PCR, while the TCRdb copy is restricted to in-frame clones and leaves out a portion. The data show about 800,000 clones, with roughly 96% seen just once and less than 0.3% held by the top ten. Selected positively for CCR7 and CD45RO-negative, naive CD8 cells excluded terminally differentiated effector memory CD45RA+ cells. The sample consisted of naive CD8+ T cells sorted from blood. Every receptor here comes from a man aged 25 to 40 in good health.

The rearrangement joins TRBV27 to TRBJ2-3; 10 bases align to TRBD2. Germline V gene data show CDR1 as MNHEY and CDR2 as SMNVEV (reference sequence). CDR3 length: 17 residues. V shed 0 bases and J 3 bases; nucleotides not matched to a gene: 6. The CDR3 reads CASSLSSLAGVTDTQYF. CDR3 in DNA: TGTGCCAGCAGTTTATCATCCCTAGCGGGAGTAACAGATACGCAGTATTTT.

For the CDR3, the DNA is TGTGCCAGCTCACCCTTAGGGCCAGGGGAATCCTACAATGAGCAGTTCTTC. It yields the protein CASSPLGPGESYNEQFF. This chain joins TRBV18 and TRBJ2-1, with a weak D call TRBD1 (6 bases). Trimming took off 3 bases at V and 1 base at J, with 16 bases between the two ends. The CDR3 extends over 17 amino acids. Germline-derived CDR1 and CDR2 are KGHSH and LQKENI.

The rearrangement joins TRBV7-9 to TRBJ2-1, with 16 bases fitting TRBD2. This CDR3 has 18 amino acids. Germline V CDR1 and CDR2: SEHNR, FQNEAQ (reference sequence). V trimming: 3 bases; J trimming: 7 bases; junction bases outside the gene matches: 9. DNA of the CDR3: TGTGCCAGCAGCTTGGTTGGGACTAGCGGGAGGGTGGGGAATGAGCAGTTCTTC. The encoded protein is CASSLVGTSGRVGNEQFF. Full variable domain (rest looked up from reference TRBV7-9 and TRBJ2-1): DTGVSQNPRHKITKRGQNVTFRCDPISEHNRLYWYRQTLGQGPEFLTYFQNEAQLEKSRLLSDRFSAERPKGSFSTLEIQRTEQGDSAMYLCASSLVGTSGRVGNEQFFGPGTRLTVL.

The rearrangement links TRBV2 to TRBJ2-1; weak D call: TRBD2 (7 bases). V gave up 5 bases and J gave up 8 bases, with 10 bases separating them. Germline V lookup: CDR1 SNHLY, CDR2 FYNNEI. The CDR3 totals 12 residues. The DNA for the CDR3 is TGTGCCAGCAGTTGGGGGGGCGATGAGCAGTTCTTC. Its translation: CASSWGGDEQFF.

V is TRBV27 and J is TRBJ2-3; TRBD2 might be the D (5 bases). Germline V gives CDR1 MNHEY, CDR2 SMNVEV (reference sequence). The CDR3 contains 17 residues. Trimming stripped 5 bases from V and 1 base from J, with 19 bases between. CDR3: CASSPLPAGFGTDTQYF. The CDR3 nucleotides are TGTGCCAGCAGTCCCCTGCCGGCGGGCTTCGGCACAGATACGCAGTATTTT.

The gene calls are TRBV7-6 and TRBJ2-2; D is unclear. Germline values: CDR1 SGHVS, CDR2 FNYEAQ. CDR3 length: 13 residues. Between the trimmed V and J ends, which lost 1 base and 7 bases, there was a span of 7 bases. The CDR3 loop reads CASSLDWGGELFF. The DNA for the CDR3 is TGTGCCAGCAGCTTAGATTGGGGCGGGGAGCTGTTTTTT.

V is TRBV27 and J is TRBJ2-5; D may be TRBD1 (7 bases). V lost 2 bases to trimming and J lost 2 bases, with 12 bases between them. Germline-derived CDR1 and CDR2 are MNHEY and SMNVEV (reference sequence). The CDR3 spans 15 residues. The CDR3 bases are TGTGCCAGCAGTTTAATCTCAGGGGGGCAAGAGACCCAGTACTTC. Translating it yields CASSLISGGQETQYF.

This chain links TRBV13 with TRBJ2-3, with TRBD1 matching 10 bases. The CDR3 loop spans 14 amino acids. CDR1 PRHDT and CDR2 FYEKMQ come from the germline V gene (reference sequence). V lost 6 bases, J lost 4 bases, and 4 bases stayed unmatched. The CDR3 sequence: CASSGQGEPDTQYF. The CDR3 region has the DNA TGTGCCAGCAGTGGACAGGGGGAGCCAGATACGCAGTATTTT.

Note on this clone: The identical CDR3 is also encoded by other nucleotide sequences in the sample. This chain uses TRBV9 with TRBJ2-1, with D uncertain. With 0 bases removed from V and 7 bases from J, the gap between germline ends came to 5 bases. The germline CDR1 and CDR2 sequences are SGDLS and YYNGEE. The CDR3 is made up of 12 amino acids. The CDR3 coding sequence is TGTGCCAGCAGCGTAGACGGGAATGAGCAGTTCTTC. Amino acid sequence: CASSVDGNEQFF.

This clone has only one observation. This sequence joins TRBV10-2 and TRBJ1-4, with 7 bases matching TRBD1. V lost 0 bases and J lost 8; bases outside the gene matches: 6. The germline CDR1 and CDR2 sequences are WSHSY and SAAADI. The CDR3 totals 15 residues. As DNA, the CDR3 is TGCGCCAGCAGTGAGTCAACAGGGGACCGGGAAAAACTGTTTTTT. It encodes CASSESTGDREKLFF.

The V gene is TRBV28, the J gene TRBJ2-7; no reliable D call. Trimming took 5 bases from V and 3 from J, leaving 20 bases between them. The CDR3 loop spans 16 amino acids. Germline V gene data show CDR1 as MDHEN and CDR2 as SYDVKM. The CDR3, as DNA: TGTGCCAGCAGTAAACCCCCCGCCCGCCTGGACTACGAGCAGTACTTC. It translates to CASSKPPARLDYEQYF.

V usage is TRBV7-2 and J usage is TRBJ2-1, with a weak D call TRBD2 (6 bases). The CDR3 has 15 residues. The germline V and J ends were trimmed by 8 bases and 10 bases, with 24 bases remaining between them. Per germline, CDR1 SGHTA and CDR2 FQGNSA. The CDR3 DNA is TGTGCCAGCCCCGAGGGCGGGACCACAACGCGGGAGCAGTTCTTC. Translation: CASPEGGTTTREQFF.

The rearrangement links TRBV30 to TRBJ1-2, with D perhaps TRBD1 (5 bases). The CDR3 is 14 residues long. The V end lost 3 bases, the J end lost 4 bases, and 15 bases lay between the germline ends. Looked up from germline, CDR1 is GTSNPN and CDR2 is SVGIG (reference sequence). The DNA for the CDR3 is TGTGCCTGGAGCTCAAGTTGGGGGAGCTATGGCTACACCTTC. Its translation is CAWSSSWGSYGYTF.